Shown below are 27 T cell receptor beta chains from a single sample sequenced in a study of blood T cell repertoires in COVID-19. Clones were read by immunoSEQ multiplex PCR, and TCRdb kept only the in-frame ones, dropping some. The data contain 150,000 to 200,000 clones, roughly nine tenths of them singletons. Sequencing was done on a sample of peripheral blood. Receptor source: a woman aged 55-69 years with COVID-19, enrolled during active disease.

The J gene is TRBJ2-6, the V gene TRBV28; tentatively, D is TRBD2 (5 bases). This CDR3 spans 16 amino acids. Trimming left V 5 bases short and J 0 bases short, with 11 bases between. In germline, CDR1 is MDHEN, CDR2 SYDVKM. CDR3 DNA sequence: TGTGCCAGCAGTACCACAGCGGCCTCTGGGGCCAACGTCCTGACTTTC. Protein sequence: CASSTTAASGANVLTF.

This clone came up once. The rearrangement links TRBV14 to TRBJ2-7, with a weak D call TRBD2 (5 bases). The germline V gene encodes CDR1 SGHDN and CDR2 FVKESK. V was cut by 1 base and J by 0 bases, with 16 bases left in between. CDR3 length: 17 amino acids. The CDR3 coding sequence is TGTGCCAGCAGCCAAGGGACTTGGACTCTCGTCTCCTACGAGCAGTACTTC. As protein: CASSQGTWTLVSYEQYF.

The chain joins TRBV14 to TRBJ2-3, with 9 bases lining up with TRBD1. V trimming: 2 bases; J trimming: 4 bases; junction bases outside the gene matches: 4. Germline-derived CDR1 and CDR2 are SGHDN and FVKESK. The CDR3 has 15 residues. The CDR3: CASSQTGGASDTQYF. In DNA, the CDR3 is TGTGCCAGCAGCCAAACAGGGGGCGCGTCAGATACGCAGTATTTT.

V is TRBV29-1 and J is TRBJ2-2; TRBD2 aligns across 9 bases. CDR1 and CDR2 from the germline V gene are SQVTM and ANQGSEA. CDR3 length equals 15 residues. The V and J ends lost 7 bases and 7 bases, in that order; junction bases with no gene match: 13. CDR3 sequence reads: CSERAGSGSVGELFF. DNA for the CDR3: TGCAGCGAACGAGCGGGTAGCGGGAGTGTCGGGGAGCTGTTTTTT.

The chain is built from TRBV5-5 and TRBJ2-7, with TRBD2 identical over 8 bases. Germline trimming cut 3 bases from V and 6 bases from J; bases unmatched to any gene: 2. CDR1 is SGHKS and CDR2 is YYEKEE in the germline V gene (reference sequence). This CDR3 region has 12 residues. CDR3 in DNA: TGTGCCAGCAGCTCGACTAGCGTCGAGCAGTACTTC. This codes for CASSSTSVEQYF. Combining the CDR3 with reference TRBV5-5 and TRBJ2-7 gives the whole variable domain DAGVTQSPTHLIKTRGQQVTLRCSPISGHKSVSWYQQVLGQGPQFIFQYYEKEERGRGNFPDRFSARQFPNYSSELNVNALLLGDSALYLCASSSTSVEQYFGPGTRLTVT.

The rearrangement links TRBV5-1 to TRBJ1-2; D may be TRBD1 (6 bases). CDR1 SGHRS and CDR2 YFSETQ come from the germline V gene. Between the trimmed V and J ends, which lost 7 bases and 2 bases, there was a span of 15 bases. This CDR3 is 14 amino acids long. The CDR3 nucleotides read TGCGCCAGCGCTACTCAAGACAGGAACTATGGCTACACCTTC. Translation gives CASATQDRNYGYTF.

This clone was counted between two and nine times. The chain is built from TRBV19 and TRBJ1-1; no clear D gene. In germline, CDR1 is LNHDA, CDR2 SQIVND (reference sequence). The CDR3 totals 13 residues. V was pared by 4 bases and J by 3 bases, with 9 bases between. DNA of the CDR3: TGTGCCAGTAGTACCAGGCCAGACACTGAAGCTTTCTTT. Protein: CASSTRPDTEAFF.

V and J are TRBV6-2 or TRBV6-3 and TRBJ1-5, with D unresolved. The germline V and J ends were trimmed by 2 bases and 4 bases, with 15 bases remaining between them. Germline-derived CDR1 and CDR2 are MNHEY and SVGEGT. This CDR3 is built from 16 residues. The CDR3 nucleotides are TGTGCCAGCAGTTACCGAGTGGGAGGTTCAAATCAGCCCCAGCATTTT. Translation gives CASSYRVGGSNQPQHF.

The chain uses TRBV10-3 and TRBJ2-1; possible D gene TRBD2, 6 bases. CDR3 length: 17 amino acids. Germline assignment: CDR1 ENHRY and CDR2 SYGVKD. V was pared by 2 bases and J by 7 bases, with 21 bases between. Here the CDR3 DNA reads TGTGCCATCAGTGAGCCGTCTTCGAGCGGGTCTGGGAATGAGCAGTTCTTC. Protein: CAISEPSSSGSGNEQFF.

The rearrangement joins TRBV10-3 to TRBJ1-1; TRBD1 agrees at 8 bases. CDR3 length: 14 residues. After removal of 6 bases from V and 3 bases from J, the junction contained 6 bases not matched to a gene. Germline lookup yields CDR1 ENHRY and CDR2 SYGVKD. The CDR3 nucleotides read TGTGCCATCAGCAAGACAGGGGCGGACACTGAAGCTTTCTTT. Translated: CAISKTGADTEAFF.

This chain uses TRBV11-2 with TRBJ2-6, with D unresolved. CDR1 SGHAT and CDR2 FQNNGV come from the germline V gene. The CDR3 is made up of 15 amino acids. V lost 2 bases and J 4 bases, leaving 9 bases between the germline ends. The CDR3 loop is CASSLLRRGANVLTF. CDR3 sequence (DNA): TGTGCCAGCAGCTTACTGCGTAGAGGGGCCAACGTCCTGACTTTC.

The table lists this clone with a few counts. In DNA form, the CDR3 reads TGTGCCATCGGACAGTTGAGCTCCTACGAGCAGTACTTC. It encodes CAIGQLSSYEQYF. The chain links TRBV10-3 to TRBJ2-7; a possible D gene is TRBD1 (6 bases). This CDR3 contains 13 residues. Trimming took off 8 bases at V and 0 bases at J, with 11 bases between the two ends. Germline CDR1 reads ENHRY; CDR2 reads SYGVKD.

This chain uses TRBV6-1 with TRBJ1-5; D may be TRBD1 (6 bases). This CDR3 comprises 14 residues. In germline, CDR1 is MNHNS, CDR2 SASEGT. V gave up 3 bases and J gave up 5 bases, with 11 bases separating them. CDR3 coding DNA: TGTGCCAGCAGTGAGCGGGGGGGCGATCAGCCCCAGCATTTT. Its protein is CASSERGGDQPQHF.

This clone occurred a few times. The rearrangement joins TRBV19 to TRBJ1-4; D might be TRBD1 (6 bases). This CDR3 has 17 amino acids. Germline CDR1 and CDR2: LNHDA and SQIVND (reference sequence). V lost 3 bases and J lost 6, with 20 bases in between. The CDR3 sequence: CASSIPSGGGGYEKLFF. CDR3 bases: TGTGCCAGTAGTATCCCTTCGGGGGGCGGTGGATATGAAAAACTGTTTTTT.

The chain carries TRBV6-1 and TRBJ1-2; no clear D gene. V lost 2 bases, J lost 5 bases, and 12 bases lay in between. Germline assignment: CDR1 MNHNS and CDR2 SASEGT. The CDR3 totals 14 residues. CDR3 sequence: CASSEFTDGYGYTF. Here the CDR3 DNA reads TGTGCCAGCAGTGAATTTACAGACGGTTATGGCTACACCTTC.

This chain links TRBV30 with TRBJ1-1; D is uncertain. V was cut by 4 bases and J by 5 bases, with 14 bases left in between. The CDR3 length is 13 residues. Germline CDR1 is GTSNPN and CDR2 is SVGIG (reference sequence). Written as DNA, the CDR3 is TGTGCCTGGAATCGCGGGAGGCGGACTGAAGCTTTCTTT. It translates to CAWNRGRRTEAFF.

The CDR3 spells CASRQARETQYF. The CDR3 DNA reads as TGTGCCAGCAGACAGGCGAGGGAGACCCAGTACTTC. This chain connects TRBV12-3 or TRBV12-4 to TRBJ2-5; TRBD1 is a possible D gene (5 bases). The CDR3 runs to 12 residues. Trimming pared 6 bases from V and 5 bases from J, leaving 10 bases between.

The rearrangement links TRBV9 to TRBJ2-7; the D gene is possibly TRBD2 (6 bases). Trimming took off 4 bases at V and 4 bases at J, with 18 bases between the two ends. The CDR3 totals 15 residues. CDR1 SGDLS and CDR2 YYNGEE come from the germline V gene. CDR3 amino acids: CASSFRGTEGYEQYF. As DNA, the CDR3 is TGTGCCAGCAGCTTCAGAGGGACGGAGGGGTACGAGCAGTACTTC. The full variable domain, with the rest looked up from reference TRBV9 and TRBJ2-7, is DSGVTQTPKHLITATGQRVTLRCSPRSGDLSVYWYQQSLDQGLQFLIQYYNGEERAKGNILERFSAQQFPDLHSELNLSSLELGDSALYFCASSFRGTEGYEQYFGPGTRLTVT.

V gene TRBV3-1 (or the pseudogene TRBV3-2) combines with J gene TRBJ1-6; 7 positions agree with TRBD1. V dropped 0 bases and J dropped 10; count of bases not matched to a gene: 15. This CDR3 spans 18 amino acids. Germline CDR1 and CDR2: LGHDT and YNNKEL (reference sequence). For the CDR3, the DNA is TGTGCCAGCAGCCAAGATCTTAGTGGCAGGGGGACGGGGTCACCCCTCCACTTT. Its protein is CASSQDLSGRGTGSPLHF.

V gene TRBV10-2 combines with J gene TRBJ1-5; 7 nucleotides agree with TRBD1. The V and J ends lost 6 bases and 5 bases, in that order; junction bases with no gene match: 10. Germline loops: CDR1 WSHSY, CDR2 SAAADI. The length of the CDR3 is 15 residues. CDR3: CASRPDRLPDQPQHF. CDR3 DNA sequence: TGCGCCAGCAGACCGGACAGGCTCCCCGATCAGCCCCAGCATTTT.

The rearrangement uses TRBV4-1 and TRBJ2-1; a weak D match, TRBD2 (5 bases). The ends were cut back, 6 bases at V and 1 base at J, with 10 bases in the middle. The CDR3 runs to 14 residues. Looked up from germline, CDR1 is MGHRA and CDR2 is YSYEKL. CDR3: CASSPGGSYNEQFF. CDR3 nucleotide sequence: TGCGCCAGCAGTCCCGGAGGTTCCTACAATGAGCAGTTCTTC.

The chain carries TRBV28 and TRBJ2-3; 7 positions match TRBD1. CDR3 size: 17 residues. Germline CDR1 and CDR2: MDHEN and SYDVKM. Losses at the gene ends were 4 bases for V and 0 bases for J; bases not matched to a gene: 10. Here the CDR3 reads CASSSSRDSTSTDTQYF. In DNA, the CDR3 is TGTGCCAGCAGTTCCAGCCGGGACAGTACTAGCACAGATACGCAGTATTTT. Full variable domain (outside the CDR3, taken from reference TRBV28 and TRBJ2-3): DVKVTQSSRYLVKRTGEKVFLECVQDMDHENMFWYRQDPGLGLRLIYFSYDVKMKEKGDIPEGYSVSREKKERFSLILESASTNQTSMYLCASSSSRDSTSTDTQYFGPGTRLTVL.

The rearrangement uses TRBV5-1 and TRBJ2-7, with TRBD1 matching 7 bases. CDR1 and CDR2 from the germline V gene are SGHRS and YFSETQ. After removal of 4 bases from V and 0 bases from J, the junction contained 7 bases not matched to a gene. This CDR3 has 15 residues. DNA of the CDR3: TGCGCCAGCAGCCTCTGGGACAGTTACTCCTACGAGCAGTACTTC. This gives the protein CASSLWDSYSYEQYF.

The chain combines TRBV5-6 with TRBJ2-1, with 8 bases identical to TRBD2. The trim removed 4 bases at V and 5 bases at J, leaving 11 bases unmatched. This CDR3 has 16 residues. The germline gives CDR1 SGHDT, CDR2 YYEEEE. The CDR3 region has the DNA TGTGCCAGCAGCCTAGGACTGGGTAGCGGGGACAATGAGCAGTTCTTC. Translation gives CASSLGLGSGDNEQFF.

This chain joins TRBV14 and TRBJ2-5; TRBD2 matches 9 bases. CDR1 is SGHDN, CDR2 FVKESK, per germline. With 3 bases clipped from V and 3 bases from J, the junction kept 2 bases outside the gene matches. This CDR3 has 14 amino acids. DNA for the CDR3: TGTGCCAGCAGCCAGGTAGCGGGAGAAGAGACCCAGTACTTC. This encodes CASSQVAGEETQYF.

This clone was found once. V usage is TRBV19 and J usage is TRBJ1-5, with 8 bases identical to TRBD1. The ends lost 9 bases at V and 5 bases at J; junction bases unmatched: 18. From germline, CDR1 is LNHDA and CDR2 SQIVND (reference sequence). The CDR3 contains 17 residues. CDR3 in amino acids: CASSHLVQGVIDQPQHF. As DNA, the CDR3 is TGTGCCAGCAGTCATTTGGTACAGGGGGTCATCGATCAGCCCCAGCATTTT.

V and J are TRBV6-6 and TRBJ2-5; 11 nucleotides match TRBD2. V trimming: 6 bases; J trimming: 3 bases; junction bases outside the gene matches: 12. This CDR3 has 17 amino acids. Looked up from germline, CDR1 is MNHNY and CDR2 is SVGAGI (reference sequence). As DNA, the CDR3 is TGTGCCAGCAGACGACTAGCGGGATCCCAGGGAGAAGAGACCCAGTACTTC. Amino acids: CASRRLAGSQGEETQYF.